A single sample gave rise to the 32 T cell receptor beta chains below, sequenced in a study of Tregs in tolerant kidney transplant recipients. Sequencing was performed with immunoSEQ multiplex PCR; in TCRdb, only in-frame clones are kept and a portion is missing. The sample includes fewer than 70,000 clones, around 83% of them seen just once. Sequencing input: CD4+ T cells from blood. All receptors derive from a human donor in good health.

This chain connects TRBV4-3 to TRBJ2-7; D assignment may be TRBD1 or TRBD2 (5 bases each). Trimming shortened V by 0 bases and J by 9 bases, and 12 bases separated the two germline ends. The CDR3 sequence is 13 residues long. Germline V gene lookup returns CDR1 LGHNA and CDR2 YSLEER. This chain's CDR3 is CASSQERDRGQYF. The CDR3 DNA follows: TGCGCCAGCAGCCAAGAAAGGGACCGAGGGCAGTACTTC.

The chain is built from TRBV9 and TRBJ1-2, with no clear D. CDR3 length: 13 residues. CDR1 is SGDLS, CDR2 YYNGEE, per germline. The germline V and J ends were trimmed by 3 bases and 0 bases, with 6 bases remaining between them. In nucleotides, the CDR3 is TGTGCCAGCAGCGAGGGAGCTAACTATGGCTACACCTTC. Its protein product is CASSEGANYGYTF.

This clone was observed a handful of times. The rearrangement uses TRBV5-6 and TRBJ2-3; 10 nucleotides line up with TRBD2. V trimming: 2 bases; J trimming: 0 bases; junction bases outside the gene matches: 3. CDR1 SGHDT and CDR2 YYEEEE come from the germline V gene. There are 16 residues in the CDR3. As DNA, the CDR3 is TGTGCCAGCAGCTTCGTAGCGGGGGGTAGCACAGATACGCAGTATTTT. The encoded protein is CASSFVAGGSTDTQYF.

V gene TRBV30 combines with J gene TRBJ2-1, with a weak D call TRBD2 (6 bases). The V gene lost 4 bases and the J gene lost 0 bases, with 10 bases spanning the gap. Looked up from germline, CDR1 is GTSNPN and CDR2 is SVGIG (reference sequence). This CDR3 is 14 amino acids long. This CDR3 reads CAWKLGGSYNEQFF. The DNA for the CDR3 is TGTGCCTGGAAGCTCGGGGGCTCCTACAATGAGCAGTTCTTC.

This clone was seen a few times. The chain uses TRBV20-1 and TRBJ2-7; 7 nucleotides line up with TRBD2. From germline, CDR1 is DFQATT and CDR2 SNEGSKA (reference sequence). The trim removed 6 bases at V and 6 bases at J, leaving 5 bases unmatched. The CDR3 is 11 amino acids. This CDR3 is CSAFTGGEQYF. The CDR3 DNA follows: TGCAGTGCCTTCACGGGAGGCGAGCAGTACTTC.

The chain combines TRBV27 with TRBJ1-1; 9 positions match TRBD1. The germline V gene has CDR1 MNHEY and CDR2 SMNVEV (reference sequence). The CDR3 has 15 amino acids. V lost 5 bases and J lost 5; bases outside the gene matches: 9. In nucleotides, the CDR3 is TGTGCCAGCAGTGCCGGACAGGGGTGGAGGACTGAAGCTTTCTTT. Translated, it gives CASSAGQGWRTEAFF.

V is TRBV27 and J is TRBJ2-2, with 8 bases lining up with TRBD1. The CDR3 length is 16 residues. Per the germline V gene, CDR1 is MNHEY and CDR2 is SMNVEV (reference sequence). With V trimmed by 2 bases and J by 2 bases, 4 bases remained unmatched. The CDR3 sequence: CASSLQGAQNTGELFF. CDR3 coding DNA: TGTGCCAGCAGTTTACAGGGGGCTCAAAACACCGGGGAGCTGTTTTTT.

The chain is built from TRBV27 and TRBJ1-6; D may be TRBD1 (5 bases). The CDR3 runs to 14 residues. V was clipped by 3 bases and J by 10 bases, with 13 bases between them. Germline V gene sequence: CDR1 MNHEY, CDR2 SMNVEV (reference sequence). The CDR3 nucleotides are TGTGCCAGCAGTTTTCAGGGACCGGGGTCACCCCTCCACTTT. It encodes CASSFQGPGSPLHF.

V usage is TRBV11-3 and J usage is TRBJ2-6, with D possibly being TRBD1 (6 bases). Germline V gene lookup returns CDR1 SGHNT and CDR2 YENEEA. The CDR3 is 14 amino acids. V dropped 8 bases and J dropped 4 bases, with 12 bases sitting between them. Here the CDR3 DNA reads TGTGCCAGCTCCGGACAGTCGGGGGCCAACGTCCTGACTTTC. It is translated as CASSGQSGANVLTF.

The genes are TRBV2 and TRBJ2-3, with 7 bases matching TRBD1. This CDR3 region has 14 residues. The junction had 8 bases not matched to a gene; V was cut back by 4 bases and J by 7 bases. Germline values: CDR1 SNHLY, CDR2 FYNNEI. CDR3 coding DNA: TGTGCCAGCAGTGCGGTGACAGGGTCTAATACGCAGTATTTT. Translating it yields CASSAVTGSNTQYF.

This chain uses TRBV11-2 with TRBJ2-5, with 8 bases matching TRBD2. CDR3 size: 14 residues. The germline gives CDR1 SGHAT, CDR2 FQNNGV. Trimming at V came to 4 bases and at J to 1 base, leaving 2 bases not matched to a gene. CDR3 loop: CASSSGTSQETQYF. The CDR3 bases are TGTGCCAGCAGCTCCGGGACTAGCCAAGAGACCCAGTACTTC.

The chain carries TRBV29-1 and TRBJ2-1, with 9 bases aligning to TRBD2. V shed 1 base and J 6 bases; nucleotides not matched to a gene: 4. CDR1 and CDR2 (germline): SQVTM, ANQGSEA. The length of the CDR3 is 14 residues. The CDR3 region is CSVEGTSGPNEQFF. Here the CDR3 DNA reads TGCAGCGTTGAAGGCACTAGCGGGCCCAATGAGCAGTTCTTC.

This clone ranks as medium-sized (0.01 to 0.1%). This sequence joins TRBV5-1 and TRBJ1-6; no firm D call. CDR1 SGHRS and CDR2 YFSETQ come from the germline V gene. This CDR3 comprises 16 residues. Trimming pared 0 bases from V and 1 base from J, leaving 8 bases between. The CDR3 region is CASSLDGDSYNSPLHF. The CDR3 DNA sequence: TGCGCCAGCAGCTTGGATGGGGATTCCTATAATTCACCCCTCCACTTT.

A few counts support this clone. The gene calls are TRBV2 and TRBJ1-3; D is uncertain. V lost 2 bases and J 0 bases, leaving 2 bases between the germline ends. The CDR3 spans 13 residues. The V gene's germline CDR1 is SNHLY and CDR2 FYNNEI. CDR3 DNA: TGTGCCAGCAGTGAATCCTCTGGAAACACCATATATTTT. It codes for CASSESSGNTIYF. The variable domain in full, completed from reference TRBV2 and TRBJ1-3, reads EPEVTQTPSHQVTQMGQEVILRCVPISNHLYFYWYRQILGQKVEFLVSFYNNEISEKSEIFDDQFSVERPDGSNFTLKIRSTKLEDSAMYFCASSESSGNTIYFGEGSWLTVV.

Here the CDR3 reads CASSPLSSYEQYF. The CDR3 DNA reads TGTGCCAGCAGCCCCCTAAGCTCCTACGAGCAGTACTTC. This chain joins TRBV7-9 and TRBJ2-7; D uncertain. Trimming removed 5 bases from V and 0 bases from J, with 8 bases in between. CDR1 is SEHNR and CDR2 is FQNEAQ in the germline V gene (reference sequence). This CDR3 has 13 residues.

This clone has more than one count but fewer than ten. The chain couples TRBV5-1 to TRBJ2-1, with D hard to call. CDR1 is SGHRS, CDR2 YFSETQ, per germline. The CDR3 has 14 amino acids. With 0 bases removed from V and 5 bases from J, the gap between germline ends came to 9 bases. The CDR3 DNA reads TGCGCCAGCAGCTTGGAGTCACTTAACAATGAGCAGTTCTTC. Translating gives CASSLESLNNEQFF.

The chain has TRBV11-2 and TRBJ2-7; no clear D. V was cut by 4 bases and J by 2 bases, with 9 bases left in between. There are 13 residues in the CDR3. From germline, CDR1 is SGHAT and CDR2 FQNNGV. The CDR3 protein is CASSSRLAYEQYF. The DNA of the CDR3 is TGTGCCAGCAGCTCAAGACTTGCCTACGAGCAGTACTTC.

The chain uses TRBV7-2 and TRBJ2-5; TRBD2 aligns across 13 bases. Germline-derived CDR1 and CDR2 are SGHTA and FQGNSA. The CDR3 sequence is 16 residues long. With V trimmed by 1 base and J by 2 bases, 1 base remained unmatched. CDR3 coding DNA: TGTGCCAGCAGCTTAGGGACTAGCGGGGGTCAAGAGACCCAGTACTTC. As protein: CASSLGTSGGQETQYF.

This clone is classed as medium-sized (0.01 to 0.1%). Distinct nucleotide sequences in the sample also encode this CDR3. The chain has TRBV19 and TRBJ2-7; D ambiguous. Looked up from germline, CDR1 is LNHDA and CDR2 is SQIVND (reference sequence). Deletions cut 10 bases from V and 1 base from J, with 17 bases between. The CDR3 length is 14 residues. CDR3 DNA sequence: TGTGCCACCGCAAGGAGTCAAAAGTCCTACGAGCAGTACTTC. It yields the protein CATARSQKSYEQYF.

The rearrangement uses TRBV25-1 and TRBJ2-7; no reliable D call. Germline V gene data show CDR1 as MGHDK and CDR2 as SYGVNS. The CDR3 extends over 13 amino acids. V was clipped by 2 bases and J by 3 bases, with 8 bases between them. In DNA form, the CDR3 reads TGTGCCAGCAGTGAAGTAGGGCTCTACGAGCAGTACTTC. This codes for CASSEVGLYEQYF.

In DNA form, the CDR3 reads TGTGCCAGTAGTCTGACTAGCGGGAGGTTTCGGAGCACCGGGGAGCTGTTTTTT. This encodes CASSLTSGRFRSTGELFF. This chain links TRBV19 with TRBJ2-2; 13 nucleotides agree with TRBD2. The germline gives CDR1 LNHDA, CDR2 SQIVND (reference sequence). The CDR3 has 18 amino acids. V lost 5 bases, J lost 4 bases, and 10 bases stayed unmatched.

This clone is termed medium-sized. The chain couples TRBV2 to TRBJ1-1; D remains ambiguous. CDR1 and CDR2 (germline): SNHLY, FYNNEI. The V and J ends lost 2 bases and 5 bases respectively, with 12 bases between them. The CDR3 loop spans 14 amino acids. The CDR3 DNA reads TGTGCCAGCAGTGAAAGCGAAGGAGCGACTGAAGCTTTCTTT. Amino acid sequence: CASSESEGATEAFF.

This clone was detected a few times. The chain has TRBV19 and TRBJ1-2, with 9 nucleotides matching TRBD1. Germline CDR1 is LNHDA and CDR2 is SQIVND (reference sequence). The CDR3 extends over 16 amino acids. The V and J ends lost 5 bases and 2 bases, in that order; junction bases with no gene match: 9. CDR3 amino acids: CASSPKSGTGNYGYTF. In DNA form, the CDR3 reads TGTGCCAGTAGTCCAAAATCCGGGACAGGGAACTATGGCTACACCTTC. Variable domain in full (rest from reference TRBV19 and TRBJ1-2): DGGITQSPKYLFRKEGQNVTLSCEQNLNHDAMYWYRQDPGQGLRLIYYSQIVNDFQKGDIAEGYSVSREKKESFPLTVTSAQKNPTAFYLCASSPKSGTGNYGYTFGSGTRLTVV.

V is TRBV4-1 and J is TRBJ2-1; D uncertain. From germline, CDR1 is MGHRA and CDR2 YSYEKL. V lost 6 bases and J 0 bases, leaving 12 bases between the germline ends. This CDR3 comprises 15 residues. The CDR3 reads CASRQTFSSYNEQFF. The CDR3, as DNA: TGCGCCAGCAGACAAACTTTTAGCTCCTACAATGAGCAGTTCTTC.

The chain uses TRBV6-1 and TRBJ2-1; 8 nucleotides align to TRBD2. The CDR3 is made up of 13 amino acids. The V gene's germline CDR1 is MNHNS and CDR2 SASEGT. V dropped 10 bases and J dropped 7; count of bases not matched to a gene: 9. CDR3 sequence reads: CATSPGLGNEQFF. CDR3 coding DNA: TGTGCCACCTCGCCGGGACTAGGGAATGAGCAGTTCTTC.

This clone has more than one count but fewer than ten. DNA of the CDR3: TGTGCCAGCAGTTACAGGGCTGGCAATCAGCCCCAGCATTTT. It codes for CASSYRAGNQPQHF. This chain joins TRBV6-6 and TRBJ1-5; D not certain. V gave up 2 bases and J gave up 2 bases, with 7 bases separating them. The CDR3 loop spans 14 amino acids. The germline gives CDR1 MNHNY, CDR2 SVGAGI (reference sequence).

This sequence joins TRBV11-2 and TRBJ1-1, with no clear D. Trimming took 3 bases from V and 1 from J, leaving 6 bases between them. Germline V gene sequence: CDR1 SGHAT, CDR2 FQNNGV. The CDR3 extends over 13 amino acids. The chain's CDR3 is CASSLVQNTEAFF. DNA for the CDR3: TGTGCCAGCAGCTTGGTGCAGAACACTGAAGCTTTCTTT.

This chain connects TRBV19 to TRBJ1-2, with TRBD1 matching 8 bases. This CDR3 contains 14 residues. With 3 bases clipped from V and 5 bases from J, the junction kept 5 bases outside the gene matches. Germline V gene sequence: CDR1 LNHDA, CDR2 SQIVND (reference sequence). In DNA form, the CDR3 reads TGTGCCAGTAGTATCTCGGGACAGGATTATGGCTACACCTTC. Translation: CASSISGQDYGYTF. Supplemented by reference TRBV19 and TRBJ1-2, the full variable domain reads DGGITQSPKYLFRKEGQNVTLSCEQNLNHDAMYWYRQDPGQGLRLIYYSQIVNDFQKGDIAEGYSVSREKKESFPLTVTSAQKNPTAFYLCASSISGQDYGYTFGSGTRLTVV.

The rearrangement uses TRBV19 and TRBJ2-1; D is perhaps TRBD2 (7 bases). The CDR3 length is 15 residues. Between the trimmed V and J ends, which lost 6 bases and 8 bases, there was a span of 20 bases. Germline CDR1 LNHDA, CDR2 SQIVND (reference sequence). The CDR3 DNA sequence: TGTGCCAGTAGCCTAGCGGCCCTCACAGGGCATGAGCAGTTCTTC. Translating gives CASSLAALTGHEQFF.

The rearrangement uses TRBV6-6 and TRBJ2-1, with D possibly being TRBD2 (7 bases). From germline, CDR1 is MNHNY and CDR2 SVGAGI (reference sequence). This CDR3 is built from 15 residues. V was shortened by 0 bases and J by 7 bases, with 13 bases between the two germline ends. This CDR3 is CASSYSFGGQNEQFF. Written as DNA, the CDR3 is TGTGCCAGCAGTTACTCTTTCGGGGGGCAAAATGAGCAGTTCTTC.

The CDR3 sequence: CASSEALPNTEAFF. In DNA form, the CDR3 reads TGTGCCAGCAGTGAAGCGCTTCCGAACACTGAAGCTTTCTTT. The chain carries TRBV2 and TRBJ1-1; D gene ambiguous. This CDR3 spans 14 amino acids. CDR1 is SNHLY and CDR2 is FYNNEI in the germline V gene. V was pared by 0 bases and J by 1 base, with 6 bases between.

CDR3 sequence (DNA): TGTGCCAGCTCACCAGGGTCCGGGGTTTGGCAGCCCCAGCATTTT. Amino acids: CASSPGSGVWQPQHF. This sequence joins TRBV18 and TRBJ1-5; no clear D. The CDR3 spans 15 residues. V lost 2 bases and J lost 7, with 15 bases in between. Germline V gene data show CDR1 as KGHSH and CDR2 as LQKENI.